One sample yielded the 10 T cell receptor beta chains listed below, sequenced in a study of blood T cell repertoires in COVID-19. TCRdb keeps only in-frame clones here, not all; method: immunoSEQ multiplex PCR. The table shows 210,000 or so clones, with 78% occurring only once. Sequencing input: peripheral blood. These receptor sequences come from a woman of 80 years or more with active or convalescent COVID-19.

J is TRBJ2-7 and V is TRBV9; D may be TRBD1 (6 bases). This CDR3 is 14 amino acids long. V lost 4 bases to trimming and J lost 2 bases, with 13 bases between them. Germline CDR1 and CDR2: SGDLS and YYNGEE. In DNA, the CDR3 is TGTGCCAGCAGCCTCAGACAGGACCCCTACGAGCAGTACTTC. Its translation is CASSLRQDPYEQYF.

In nucleotides, the CDR3 is TGTGCCAGCAGCCAAGACCTAACAGGGGTTGCCGGGGAGCTGTTTTTT. Translated: CASSQDLTGVAGELFF. The chain links TRBV3-1 (or the pseudogene TRBV3-2) to TRBJ2-2; 7 nucleotides agree with TRBD1. The CDR3 extends over 16 amino acids. Looked up from germline, CDR1 is LGHDT and CDR2 is YNNKEL (reference sequence). The V and J ends lost 0 bases and 6 bases, in that order; junction bases with no gene match: 7.

This rearrangement joins TRBV28 to TRBJ1-4; weak D call: TRBD1 (6 bases). V was trimmed by 2 bases and J by 1 base, leaving 8 bases between them. Germline V lookup: CDR1 MDHEN, CDR2 SYDVKM. The CDR3 runs to 15 residues. The CDR3 coding sequence is TGTGCCAGCAGTTTACACAGGGTAACTAATGAAAAACTGTTTTTT. Translating gives CASSLHRVTNEKLFF.

This clone was picked up a small number of times. The chain carries TRBV6-5 and TRBJ2-2; the D gene is possibly TRBD2 (6 bases). Per germline, CDR1 MNHEY and CDR2 SVGAGI. The V and J ends lost 6 bases and 6 bases respectively, with 11 bases between them. The CDR3 contains 13 residues. The CDR3 loop is CASRWGVAGELFF. The DNA for the CDR3 is TGTGCCAGCAGGTGGGGGGTTGCCGGGGAGCTGTTTTTT.

CDR3 nucleotide sequence: TGTGCCAGCTCACCCAGAAGCGGGGGGGCTTTGGAGACCCAGTACTTC. The encoded protein is CASSPRSGGALETQYF. J is TRBJ2-5 and V is TRBV18, with 10 nucleotides matching TRBD2. The CDR3 length is 16 residues. V trimming: 3 bases; J trimming: 5 bases; junction bases outside the gene matches: 9. Per germline, CDR1 KGHSH and CDR2 LQKENI. Full variable domain (outside the CDR3, taken from reference TRBV18 and TRBJ2-5): NAGVMQNPRHLVRRRGQEARLRCSPMKGHSHVYWYRQLPEEGLKFMVYLQKENIIDESGMPKERFSAEFPKEGPSILRIQQVVRGDSAAYFCASSPRSGGALETQYFGPGTRLLVL.

The J gene is TRBJ1-5, the V gene TRBV19, with D possibly being TRBD1 (6 bases). The V gene lost 6 bases and the J gene lost 3 bases, with 12 bases spanning the gap. This CDR3 region has 14 residues. The V gene's germline CDR1 is LNHDA and CDR2 SQIVND (reference sequence). The CDR3 sequence: CASSQGQINQPQHF. The CDR3 DNA sequence: TGTGCCAGTAGCCAAGGACAGATCAATCAGCCCCAGCATTTT. Complete variable domain (other parts from reference TRBV19 and TRBJ1-5): DGGITQSPKYLFRKEGQNVTLSCEQNLNHDAMYWYRQDPGQGLRLIYYSQIVNDFQKGDIAEGYSVSREKKESFPLTVTSAQKNPTAFYLCASSQGQINQPQHFGDGTRLSIL.

The rearrangement links TRBV27 to TRBJ2-7; TRBD1 matches 8 bases. V shed 0 bases, J shed 4 bases, and the junction held 8 bases outside the gene matches. CDR1 is MNHEY and CDR2 is SMNVEV in the germline V gene (reference sequence). This CDR3 region has 16 residues. CDR3 residues: CASSLSPRQGRYEQYF. The CDR3 region has the DNA TGTGCCAGCAGTTTATCTCCCCGACAGGGGAGATACGAGCAGTACTTC.

The rearrangement uses TRBV10-3 and TRBJ1-5, with a possible D match to TRBD1 (5 bases). Germline V gene lookup returns CDR1 ENHRY and CDR2 SYGVKD. The CDR3 is made up of 14 amino acids. Between the trimmed V and J ends, which lost 6 bases and 0 bases, there was a span of 9 bases. As DNA, the CDR3 is TGTGCCATCAGCCCACAGGTTAGCAATCAGCCCCAGCATTTT. Protein product: CAISPQVSNQPQHF.

This clone occurred a few times. The chain carries TRBV9 and TRBJ2-3, with D possibly matching TRBD2 (6 bases). The germline CDR1 and CDR2 sequences are SGDLS and YYNGEE. This CDR3 has 15 residues. V dropped 0 bases and J dropped 6 bases, with 14 bases sitting between them. Here the CDR3 reads CASSVGGAGGDTQYF. The CDR3 DNA is TGTGCCAGCAGCGTAGGCGGGGCGGGCGGGGATACGCAGTATTTT. The entire variable domain, with the rest obtained from reference TRBV9 and TRBJ2-3, is as follows: DSGVTQTPKHLITATGQRVTLRCSPRSGDLSVYWYQQSLDQGLQFLIQYYNGEERAKGNILERFSAQQFPDLHSELNLSSLELGDSALYFCASSVGGAGGDTQYFGPGTRLTVL.

This sequence joins TRBV6-2 or TRBV6-3 and TRBJ1-1; the match to TRBD1 covers 8 bases. Unmatched junction bases numbered 6, after V lost 2 bases and J lost 7 bases. Per germline, CDR1 MNHEY and CDR2 SVGEGT. The CDR3 length is 14 residues. The CDR3 is CASSYRAGGSEAFF. DNA for the CDR3: TGTGCCAGCAGTTACCGGGCAGGGGGCAGTGAAGCTTTCTTT.